This T cell receptor (beta chain) was recovered during a study of control samples from healthy donors and cancer patients. Germline trimming cut 4 bases from V and 4 bases from J; bases unmatched to any gene: 9. The germline V gene has CDR1 SGDLS and CDR2 YYNGEE. This CDR3 comprises 16 residues. Data came from immunoSEQ multiplex PCR; TCRdb stores just in-frame clones and leaves some out. The top ten hold about 8.7% of the sample, which has approximately 130,000 clones, around 86% seen once. The chain joins TRBV9 to TRBJ1-4, with 8 positions matching TRBD1. This sequence was found in a man aged 40-49 years in good health. The sequenced sample was blood. DNA of the CDR3: TGTGCCAGCAGCAAGGGGGGACAGGCGCTTAATGAAAAACTGTTTTTT. This codes for CASSKGGQALNEKLFF.